This T cell receptor beta chain comes out of a study of blood T cell repertoires in COVID-19. Trimming cost V 4 bases and J 3 bases; bases outside gene matches: 11. The CDR3 loop spans 16 amino acids. Germline CDR1 and CDR2: MNHEY and SMNVEV (reference sequence). Original processing notes: Amplified reference gene primers provided the basis for estimating nucleated cell counts. TCRdb's table, derived via immunoSEQ multiplex PCR, lists solely in-frame clones and lacks some. The DNA was the basis for D and trimming; V, J and clone size are from that table. The sample shows 200,000 to 250,000 clones, around 80% of them seen only once.

Material for sequencing was peripheral blood. The receptor's source is a woman aged 70-85 years with acute or convalescent COVID-19. The chain combines TRBV27 with TRBJ1-1; 7 bases match TRBD1. The CDR3 is CASSSLMTGRYTEAFF. The CDR3 nucleotides are TGTGCCAGCAGTTCACTCATGACAGGGAGGTACACTGAAGCTTTCTTT.